The T cell receptor (beta chain) under discussion was sequenced for a study of beta chain features in type 1 diabetes. Isolated RNA was reverse transcribed in full, so expressed TCRB transcripts were sequenced. Regulatory, naive and central memory T cell samples averaged roughly 3.5 million reads. Using immunoSEQ multiplex PCR, the repertoire was profiled, and TCRdb retains in-frame clones only, with some absent. The sample lists about 360,000 clones, roughly an eighth occurring once. The study, taken as a whole, reports: Moderate but significant shortening of TCRB CDR3s was recorded in all four CD4+ subsets from Type 1 diabetes patients. Cells that show high TCR expression could be over-represented by cDNA sequencing.

In its sample, this clone was seen a few times. Its antigen is unknown. This CDR3 has 13 amino acids. Germline lookup yields CDR1 MNHEY and CDR2 SVGAGI. V was trimmed by 7 bases and J by 0 bases, leaving 10 bases between them. CD45RO/CCR7/CD25/CD127/CD95/CD27 separated CD4+ naive, central memory, regulatory and stem cell-like memory cells by sorting. The chain recombines TRBV6-5 with TRBJ2-7; D is undetermined. The source material was naive CD4+ T cells from blood. The sequence was obtained from a young man in good health. In DNA form, the CDR3 reads TGTGCCAGCACCGATTTCTACTCCTACGAGCAGTACTTC. It encodes CASTDFYSYEQYF.